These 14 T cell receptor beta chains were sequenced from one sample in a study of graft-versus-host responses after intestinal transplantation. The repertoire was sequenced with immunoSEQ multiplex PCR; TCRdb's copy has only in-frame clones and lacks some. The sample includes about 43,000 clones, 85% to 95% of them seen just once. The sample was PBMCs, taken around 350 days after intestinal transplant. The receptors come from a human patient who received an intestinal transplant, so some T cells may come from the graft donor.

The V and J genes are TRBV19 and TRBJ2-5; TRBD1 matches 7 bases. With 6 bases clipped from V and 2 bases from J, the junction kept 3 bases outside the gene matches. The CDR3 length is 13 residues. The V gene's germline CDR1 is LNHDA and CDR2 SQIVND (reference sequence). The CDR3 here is CASSPDRQETQYF. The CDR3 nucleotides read TGTGCCAGTAGCCCGGACAGGCAAGAGACCCAGTACTTC.

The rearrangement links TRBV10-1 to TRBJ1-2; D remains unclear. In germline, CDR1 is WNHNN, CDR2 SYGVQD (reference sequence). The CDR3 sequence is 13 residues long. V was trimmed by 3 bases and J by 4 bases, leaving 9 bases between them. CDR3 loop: CASSDYQPYGYTF. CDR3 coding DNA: TGCGCCAGCAGTGATTATCAGCCCTATGGCTACACCTTC.

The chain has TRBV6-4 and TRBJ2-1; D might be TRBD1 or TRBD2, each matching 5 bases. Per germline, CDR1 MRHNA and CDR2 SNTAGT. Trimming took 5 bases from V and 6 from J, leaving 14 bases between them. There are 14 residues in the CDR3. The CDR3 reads CASSPGTGINEQFF. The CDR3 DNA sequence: TGTGCCAGCAGTCCTGGGACGGGAATCAATGAGCAGTTCTTC.

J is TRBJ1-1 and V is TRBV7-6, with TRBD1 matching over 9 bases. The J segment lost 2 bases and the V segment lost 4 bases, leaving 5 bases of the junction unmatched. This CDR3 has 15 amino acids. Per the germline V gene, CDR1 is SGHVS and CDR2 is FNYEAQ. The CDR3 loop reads CASSWDRDGNTEAFF. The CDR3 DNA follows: TGTGCCAGCAGCTGGGACAGGGATGGTAACACTGAAGCTTTCTTT.

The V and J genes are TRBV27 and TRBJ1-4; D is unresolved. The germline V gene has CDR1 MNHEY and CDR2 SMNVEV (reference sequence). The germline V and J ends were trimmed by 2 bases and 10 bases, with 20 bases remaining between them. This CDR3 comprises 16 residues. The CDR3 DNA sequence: TGTGCCAGCAGTTTAACTGCGGCAACAAATAGGGTAAAACTGTTTTTT. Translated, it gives CASSLTAATNRVKLFF.

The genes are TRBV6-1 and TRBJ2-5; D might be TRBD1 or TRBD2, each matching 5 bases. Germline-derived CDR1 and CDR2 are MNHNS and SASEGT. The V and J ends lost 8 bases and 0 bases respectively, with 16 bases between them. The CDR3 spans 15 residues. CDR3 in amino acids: CASYSLEGYQETQYF. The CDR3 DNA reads TGTGCCAGCTACAGTTTAGAGGGGTACCAAGAGACCCAGTACTTC.

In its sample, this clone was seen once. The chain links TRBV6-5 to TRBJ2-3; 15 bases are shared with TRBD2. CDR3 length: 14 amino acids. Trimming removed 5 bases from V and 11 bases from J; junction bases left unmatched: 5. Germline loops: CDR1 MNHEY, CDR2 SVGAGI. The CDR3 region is CASSGLAGGIVQYF. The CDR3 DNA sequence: TGTGCCAGCAGTGGACTAGCGGGAGGGATAGTGCAGTATTTT.

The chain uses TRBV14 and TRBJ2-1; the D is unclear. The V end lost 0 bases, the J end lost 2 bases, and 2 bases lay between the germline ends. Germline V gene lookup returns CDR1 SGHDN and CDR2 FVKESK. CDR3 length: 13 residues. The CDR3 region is CASSQDAYNEQFF. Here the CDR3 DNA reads TGTGCCAGCAGCCAAGATGCCTACAATGAGCAGTTCTTC.

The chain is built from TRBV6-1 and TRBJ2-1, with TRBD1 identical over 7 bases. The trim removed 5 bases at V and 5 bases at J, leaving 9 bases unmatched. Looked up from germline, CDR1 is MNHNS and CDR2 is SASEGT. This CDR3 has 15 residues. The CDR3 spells CASSSRQGLDNEQFF. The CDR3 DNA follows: TGTGCCAGCAGTTCACGACAGGGTCTTGACAATGAGCAGTTCTTC.

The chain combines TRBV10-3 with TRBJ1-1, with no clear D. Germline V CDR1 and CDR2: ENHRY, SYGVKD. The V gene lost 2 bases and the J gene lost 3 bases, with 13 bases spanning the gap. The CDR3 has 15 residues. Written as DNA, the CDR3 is TGTGCCATCAGTGAGGTGGTAGAGGCGTACACTGAAGCTTTCTTT. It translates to CAISEVVEAYTEAFF.

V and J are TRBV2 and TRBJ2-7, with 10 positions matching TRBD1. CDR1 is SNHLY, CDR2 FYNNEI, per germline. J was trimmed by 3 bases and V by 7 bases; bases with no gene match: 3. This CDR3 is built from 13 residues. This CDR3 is CASIRDRGYEQYF. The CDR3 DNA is TGTGCCAGCATCCGGGACAGGGGCTACGAGCAGTACTTC.

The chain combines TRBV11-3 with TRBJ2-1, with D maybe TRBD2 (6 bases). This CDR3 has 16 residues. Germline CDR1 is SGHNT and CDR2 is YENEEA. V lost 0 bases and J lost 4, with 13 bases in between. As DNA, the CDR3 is TGTGCCAGCAGCTTAGATGCCGGGAGTGGGTACAATGAGCAGTTCTTC. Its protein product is CASSLDAGSGYNEQFF.

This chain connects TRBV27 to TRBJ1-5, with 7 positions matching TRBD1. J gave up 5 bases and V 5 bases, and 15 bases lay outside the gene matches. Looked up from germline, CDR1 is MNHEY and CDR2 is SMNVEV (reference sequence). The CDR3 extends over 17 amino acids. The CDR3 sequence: CASSGTPLDRDDQPQHF. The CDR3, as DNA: TGTGCCAGCAGTGGAACCCCCCTCGACAGGGACGATCAGCCCCAGCATTTT.

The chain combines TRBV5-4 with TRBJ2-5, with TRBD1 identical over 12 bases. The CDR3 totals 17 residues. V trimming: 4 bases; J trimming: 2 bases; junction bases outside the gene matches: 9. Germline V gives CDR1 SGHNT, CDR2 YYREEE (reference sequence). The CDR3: CASSLGTGGRTQETQYF. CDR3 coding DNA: TGTGCCAGCAGCCTGGGGACAGGGGGCCGAACACAAGAGACCCAGTACTTC.